These 18 T cell receptor beta chains originate from one sample sequenced in a study of control samples from healthy donors and cancer patients. TCRdb keeps only in-frame clones here, not all; method: immunoSEQ multiplex PCR. The sample shows about 160,000 clones, approximately 96% of them seen only once. The material sequenced was blood. The receptors were sampled from a young woman in good health.

The J gene is TRBJ1-6, the V gene TRBV28, with a weak D call TRBD1 (6 bases). This CDR3 comprises 15 residues. V was trimmed by 3 bases and J by 6 bases, leaving 12 bases between them. The V gene's germline CDR1 is MDHEN and CDR2 SYDVKM. CDR3 sequence reads: CASSFQGQVNSPLHF. The CDR3 coding sequence is TGTGCCAGCAGTTTTCAGGGACAAGTTAATTCACCCCTCCACTTT.

The chain couples TRBV18 to TRBJ2-1; D perhaps matches TRBD2 (6 bases). V dropped 6 bases and J dropped 2 bases, with 14 bases sitting between them. CDR1 is KGHSH and CDR2 is LQKENI in the germline V gene. CDR3 length equals 15 residues. CDR3 sequence reads: CASSKTGGAYNEQFF. The DNA of the CDR3 is TGTGCCAGCTCCAAGACGGGCGGGGCCTACAATGAGCAGTTCTTC.

This chain links TRBV13 with TRBJ2-7; 8 bases align to TRBD2. Germline trimming cut 0 bases from V and 4 bases from J; bases unmatched to any gene: 11. From germline, CDR1 is PRHDT and CDR2 FYEKMQ (reference sequence). The CDR3 is 17 amino acids. CDR3 DNA sequence: TGTGCCAGCAGCTTAGGAAGCGGGGGTTCTAGTTTATACGAGCAGTACTTC. The encoded protein is CASSLGSGGSSLYEQYF.

This clone was recorded once. This chain connects TRBV6-1 to TRBJ2-1; 7 nucleotides align to TRBD1. The CDR3 sequence is 17 residues long. Trimming cost V 3 bases and J 2 bases; bases outside gene matches: 10. CDR1 and CDR2 from the germline V gene are MNHNS and SASEGT. In nucleotides, the CDR3 is TGTGCCAGCAGTGATCAGGGACAGACCAAACCCTACAATGAGCAGTTCTTC. It yields the protein CASSDQGQTKPYNEQFF.

The genes are TRBV3-1 (or the pseudogene TRBV3-2) and TRBJ2-1; D unresolved. The CDR3 length is 16 residues. V lost 0 bases, J lost 8 bases, and 17 bases lay in between. In germline, CDR1 is LGHDT, CDR2 YNNKEL (reference sequence). The CDR3: CASSQEYRLGVDEQFF. CDR3 coding DNA: TGTGCCAGCAGCCAAGAGTACAGACTTGGGGTCGATGAGCAGTTCTTC.

This sequence joins TRBV2 and TRBJ2-1; D remains ambiguous. In germline, CDR1 is SNHLY, CDR2 FYNNEI. Deletions cut 6 bases from V and 9 bases from J, with 9 bases between. The CDR3 covers 11 residues. This CDR3 is CASSLTGEQFF. The DNA of the CDR3 is TGTGCCAGCAGCCTAACGGGTGAGCAGTTCTTC.

V and J are TRBV19 and TRBJ2-6, with TRBD2 as a possible D gene (6 bases). Germline CDR1 LNHDA, CDR2 SQIVND (reference sequence). Trimming removed 8 bases at V and 0 bases at J, with 11 bases between. This CDR3 has 15 residues. The CDR3 DNA follows: TGTGCCAGTGGGGCCGGGAGCTCTGGGGCCAACGTCCTGACTTTC. Translation: CASGAGSSGANVLTF.

The rearrangement uses TRBV24-1 and TRBJ2-6, with D perhaps given as TRBD1 or TRBD2 (5 bases each). V lost 2 bases and J lost 3, with 16 bases in between. Per the germline V gene, CDR1 is KGHDR and CDR2 is SFDVKD. This CDR3 spans 18 amino acids. CDR3 sequence: CATSDSGQGVFGANVLTF. CDR3 nucleotides: TGTGCCACCAGTGATTCGGGGCAGGGCGTCTTTGGGGCCAACGTCCTGACTTTC.

This rearrangement joins TRBV19 to TRBJ1-6; 7 bases map to TRBD1. The ends lost 8 bases at V and 7 bases at J; junction bases unmatched: 11. CDR3 length: 15 residues. Looked up from germline, CDR1 is LNHDA and CDR2 is SQIVND (reference sequence). CDR3 DNA sequence: TGTGCCAGTCATCCCGGACAGGTGATGAATTCACCCCTCCACTTT. It yields the protein CASHPGQVMNSPLHF.

The chain is built from TRBV19 and TRBJ1-5; D unclear. The germline gives CDR1 LNHDA, CDR2 SQIVND (reference sequence). The CDR3 sequence is 14 residues long. Between the trimmed V and J ends, which lost 5 bases and 0 bases, there was a span of 8 bases. Here the CDR3 reads CASSSQHSNQPQHF. DNA for the CDR3: TGTGCCAGTAGTTCTCAGCATAGCAATCAGCCCCAGCATTTT.

The V gene is TRBV19, the J gene TRBJ2-4, with 11 bases matching TRBD2. V lost 5 bases and J lost 0; bases outside the gene matches: 18. This CDR3 comprises 21 residues. Germline V gene data show CDR1 as LNHDA and CDR2 as SQIVND (reference sequence). The CDR3 loop is CASSPQLWVAGGKLAKNIQYF. The CDR3 DNA is TGTGCCAGTAGTCCCCAACTTTGGGTAGCGGGGGGGAAACTAGCCAAAAACATTCAGTACTTC.

This chain joins TRBV6-5 and TRBJ2-3, with D perhaps being TRBD1 or TRBD2 (6 bases each). V was clipped by 7 bases and J by 4 bases, with 18 bases between them. Germline values: CDR1 MNHEY, CDR2 SVGAGI. The CDR3 is 15 residues long. The CDR3 here is CASTRGGKGADTQYF. The CDR3 bases are TGTGCCAGCACCCGAGGGGGGAAGGGCGCAGATACGCAGTATTTT.

The rearrangement joins TRBV28 to TRBJ1-1; TRBD1 aligns across 10 bases. J lost 3 bases, V lost 7 bases, and 5 bases had no gene match. The CDR3 is 14 amino acids. Germline values: CDR1 MDHEN, CDR2 SYDVKM. CDR3 DNA: TGTGCCAGCACCTCAGGACAGGGGGACACTGAAGCTTTCTTT. It codes for CASTSGQGDTEAFF.

The rearrangement links TRBV28 to TRBJ2-5; 16 bases match TRBD2. V was clipped by 2 bases and J by 6 bases; unmatched bases: 6. The CDR3 loop spans 17 amino acids. Germline assignment: CDR1 MDHEN and CDR2 SYDVKM. CDR3 DNA: TGTGCCAGCAGTTTAAGGGGACTAGCGGGGGGGCCGAAGACCCAGTACTTC. It codes for CASSLRGLAGGPKTQYF. The full variable domain, its missing parts supplied by reference TRBV28 and TRBJ2-5, is DVKVTQSSRYLVKRTGEKVFLECVQDMDHENMFWYRQDPGLGLRLIYFSYDVKMKEKGDIPEGYSVSREKKERFSLILESASTNQTSMYLCASSLRGLAGGPKTQYFGPGTRLLVL.

The chain employs TRBV3-1 (or the pseudogene TRBV3-2) and TRBJ2-3, with D possibly being TRBD1 or TRBD2 (6 bases each). CDR1 LGHDT and CDR2 YNNKEL come from the germline V gene (reference sequence). The V and J ends lost 7 bases and 4 bases respectively, with 15 bases between them. The CDR3 consists of 14 residues. CDR3 amino acids: CASIAGGRSDTQYF. The CDR3 DNA sequence: TGTGCCAGCATCGCTGGGGGGCGGTCAGATACGCAGTATTTT.

V and J are TRBV28 and TRBJ2-1; D possibly corresponds to TRBD2 (6 bases). The CDR3 loop spans 18 amino acids. Germline V gene sequence: CDR1 MDHEN, CDR2 SYDVKM. Deletions cut 3 bases from V and 2 bases from J, with 20 bases between. The CDR3 bases are TGTGCCAGCAGTTTCGAGAAACAACGGGAGAGGACCTACAATGAGCAGTTCTTC. Translated: CASSFEKQRERTYNEQFF.

The rearrangement links TRBV6-5 to TRBJ1-4, with D perhaps TRBD1 (6 bases). The CDR3 is made up of 16 amino acids. Germline V CDR1 and CDR2: MNHEY, SVGAGI. V dropped 0 bases and J dropped 8 bases, with 16 bases sitting between them. CDR3 sequence: CASSYSGNRVGEKLFF. In nucleotides, the CDR3 is TGTGCCAGCAGTTACTCAGGGAACAGGGTTGGGGAAAAACTGTTTTTT.

The rearrangement links TRBV5-5 to TRBJ2-2; D unclear. The V gene's germline CDR1 is SGHKS and CDR2 YYEKEE (reference sequence). The CDR3 is 14 residues long. With 0 bases removed from V and 4 bases from J, the gap between germline ends came to 7 bases. In DNA form, the CDR3 reads TGTGCCAGCAGCTTGGATTGGAGCACCGGGGAGCTGTTTTTT. Its translation is CASSLDWSTGELFF. Full variable domain (rest looked up from reference TRBV5-5 and TRBJ2-2): DAGVTQSPTHLIKTRGQQVTLRCSPISGHKSVSWYQQVLGQGPQFIFQYYEKEERGRGNFPDRFSARQFPNYSSELNVNALLLGDSALYLCASSLDWSTGELFFGEGSRLTVL.